Below, 16 T cell receptor beta chains from the same sample are listed, as sequenced in a study of blood T cell repertoires in COVID-19 (dated by TCRdb to the early 2020s). Library creation used the immunoSEQ multiplex PCR assay. Here the immuneACCESS table is served through TCRdb, limited to in-frame sequences with V and J called. Missing clones are a known gap in these copies; in checked studies unresolved V genes cover under half, and the rest lacks a known reason. This sample lists about 250,000 clones; 65% to 90% were detected once. Of the sample, roughly 5.3% falls within the top ten clones. Input material: peripheral blood. The receptors come from a man aged 50-59 years with COVID-19, enrolled during active disease.

V gene TRBV4-1 combines with J gene TRBJ2-3; TRBD2 agrees at 14 bases. CDR3 length: 17 residues. The V and J ends lost 3 bases and 5 bases, in that order; junction bases with no gene match: 7. Germline CDR1 MGHRA, CDR2 YSYEKL. The CDR3 spells CASSQVTSGGAQDTQYF. The CDR3 nucleotides read TGCGCCAGCAGCCAGGTGACTAGCGGGGGGGCCCAAGATACGCAGTATTTT.

In nucleotides, the CDR3 is TGTGCCAGCAGCGACACTAGCAATCAGCCCCAGCATTTT. Its protein product is CASSDTSNQPQHF. The chain carries TRBV3-1 (or the pseudogene TRBV3-2) and TRBJ1-5, with D uncertain. The V gene's germline CDR1 is LGHDT and CDR2 YNNKEL (reference sequence). V was pared by 5 bases and J by 0 bases, with 5 bases between. This CDR3 spans 13 amino acids.

The gene calls are TRBV6-4 and TRBJ1-2; 9 bases fit TRBD1. In germline, CDR1 is MRHNA, CDR2 SNTAGT. The CDR3 is 17 amino acids. V was pared by 8 bases and J by 3 bases, with 16 bases of the junction left unmatched. CDR3 DNA sequence: TGTGCCAGCTGGGGTGGGCTCGGGACAGGGATTTACTATGGCTACACCTTC. Translating it yields CASWGGLGTGIYYGYTF.

This chain links TRBV7-9 with TRBJ2-5, with TRBD2 matching over 7 bases. This CDR3 spans 15 amino acids. From germline, CDR1 is SEHNR and CDR2 FQNEAQ (reference sequence). After removal of 3 bases from V and 5 bases from J, the junction contained 9 bases not matched to a gene. CDR3 loop: CASSLGTTGGETQYF. The DNA of the CDR3 is TGTGCCAGCAGCTTGGGGACTACCGGTGGTGAGACCCAGTACTTC.

Remarks on this clone: Germline is not matched at one junction end, which may reflect a read error. The chain recombines TRBV4-1 with TRBJ1-5, with TRBD1 as a possible D gene (5 bases). Looked up from germline, CDR1 is MGHRA and CDR2 is YSYEKL. There are 14 residues in the CDR3. CDR3 amino acids: CASNQGQGNQPQHF. In nucleotides, the CDR3 is TGCGCCAGCAACCAAGGTCAGGGTAATCAGCCCCAGCATTTT.

V and J are TRBV5-5 and TRBJ2-7; weak D call: TRBD1 (6 bases). CDR3 size: 15 residues. The ends were cut back, 5 bases at V and 3 bases at J, with 18 bases in the middle. Looked up from germline, CDR1 is SGHKS and CDR2 is YYEKEE (reference sequence). CDR3 region: CASRIDRPPFYEQYF. The CDR3 bases are TGTGCCAGCAGAATAGACAGGCCCCCATTCTACGAGCAGTACTTC.

Turning to this clone: The same CDR3 can be traced to other DNA sequences in this sample. The chain employs TRBV3-1 (or the pseudogene TRBV3-2) and TRBJ2-1, with a weak D call TRBD2 (6 bases). The germline V gene encodes CDR1 LGHDT and CDR2 YNNKEL (reference sequence). Trimming cost V 1 base and J 10 bases, with 8 bases left between them. The length of the CDR3 is 12 residues. The CDR3 bases are TGTGCCAGCAGCCAAGTTGGACTAGAGCAGTTCTTC. This sequence encodes CASSQVGLEQFF.

The chain has TRBV27 and TRBJ2-7; D is uncertain. Germline lookup yields CDR1 MNHEY and CDR2 SMNVEV (reference sequence). The V and J ends lost 7 bases and 0 bases respectively, with 10 bases between them. The CDR3 runs to 13 residues. Here the CDR3 reads CASKHPSSYEQYF. The CDR3 DNA follows: TGTGCCAGCAAACATCCTAGCTCCTACGAGCAGTACTTC.

This clone came up a few times. The chain has TRBV7-2 and TRBJ2-3; possible D gene TRBD1, 6 bases. Trimming removed 5 bases at V and 1 base at J, with 16 bases between. The CDR3 has 16 amino acids. Germline V gives CDR1 SGHTA, CDR2 FQGNSA. The CDR3 sequence is CASSNRQAEGTDTQYF. The CDR3, as DNA: TGTGCCAGCAGCAACCGACAGGCTGAGGGCACAGATACGCAGTATTTT. The full variable domain, completed using reference TRBV7-2 and TRBJ2-3, is GAGVSQSPSNKVTEKGKDVELRCDPISGHTALYWYRQSLGQGLEFLIYFQGNSAPDKSGLPSDRFSAERTGGSVSTLTIQRTQQEDSAVYLCASSNRQAEGTDTQYFGPGTRLTVL.

V usage is TRBV7-2 and J usage is TRBJ2-1, with TRBD2 matching 10 bases. The germline CDR1 and CDR2 sequences are SGHTA and FQGNSA. The CDR3 is made up of 16 amino acids. J lost 8 bases, V lost 1 base, and 8 bases had no gene match. Here the CDR3 reads CASSLGTAGGLDEQFF. In nucleotides, the CDR3 is TGTGCCAGCAGCTTAGGGACAGCGGGGGGGCTTGATGAGCAGTTCTTC.

V and J are TRBV5-1 and TRBJ2-1, with 11 bases fitting TRBD2. With V trimmed by 0 bases and J by 6 bases, 5 bases remained unmatched. The CDR3 is 16 residues long. CDR1 is SGHRS and CDR2 is YFSETQ in the germline V gene. CDR3 residues: CASSLGGTSGFNEQFF. Here the CDR3 DNA reads TGCGCCAGCAGCTTGGGAGGGACTAGCGGTTTCAATGAGCAGTTCTTC.

The V gene is TRBV4-2, the J gene TRBJ2-7; TRBD2 matches at 8 bases. CDR3 size: 14 residues. CDR1 and CDR2 (germline): LGHNA, YNFKEQ. J gave up 3 bases and V 5 bases, and 6 bases lay outside the gene matches. The CDR3 spells CASSMGLDRYEQYF. Written as DNA, the CDR3 is TGTGCCAGCAGCATGGGACTAGACCGCTACGAGCAGTACTTC.

This clone has more than one count but fewer than ten. V usage is TRBV2 and J usage is TRBJ1-5; the D is unclear. In germline, CDR1 is SNHLY, CDR2 FYNNEI. The CDR3 sequence is 14 residues long. V was pared by 4 bases and J by 9 bases, with 16 bases between. For the CDR3, the DNA is TGTGCCAGCAGTGTGAACAGCCCCCCAGGGCCCCAGCATTTT. Amino acid sequence: CASSVNSPPGPQHF.

CDR3 protein: CASSQIQGENTEAFF. In DNA, the CDR3 is TGTGCCAGTAGCCAGATTCAGGGGGAGAACACTGAAGCTTTCTTT. This rearrangement joins TRBV19 to TRBJ1-1, with 7 nucleotides matching TRBD1. Trimming cost V 6 bases and J 1 base; bases outside gene matches: 8. The CDR3 totals 15 residues. In germline, CDR1 is LNHDA, CDR2 SQIVND (reference sequence).

This chain links TRBV11-2 with TRBJ1-1; maybe TRBD1 (6 bases). The germline V and J ends were trimmed by 5 bases and 4 bases, with 11 bases remaining between them. The germline CDR1 and CDR2 sequences are SGHAT and FQNNGV. The CDR3 extends over 13 amino acids. Written as DNA, the CDR3 is TGTGCCAGCAGCCCAGGGGCTGGCACTGAAGCTTTCTTT. Its translation: CASSPGAGTEAFF.

The V and J genes are TRBV20-1 and TRBJ2-1; TRBD1 aligns across 8 bases. Per the germline V gene, CDR1 is DFQATT and CDR2 is SNEGSKA (reference sequence). V gave up 5 bases and J gave up 12 bases; unmatched junction bases: 6. The CDR3 length is 11 residues. This CDR3 is CSALPGGVQFF. CDR3 nucleotide sequence: TGCAGTGCTCTGCCAGGGGGCGTGCAGTTCTTC.